These 14 T cell receptor beta chains were all obtained from the same sample, sequenced in a study of cytomegalovirus exposure and HLA in healthy donors. The PCR employed 60 Vbeta primers together with 13 Jbeta primers. Profiled with immunoSEQ multiplex PCR; TCRdb holds only in-frame clones, not every one. This table holds fewer than 95,000 clones, roughly 73% found once. Source material: PBMCs. All receptors come from a woman between 40 and 50 years old in good health and CMV-seropositive.

The chain uses TRBV19 and TRBJ1-5; 7 bases match TRBD1. The CDR3 extends over 15 amino acids. Trimming cost V 4 bases and J 0 bases; bases outside gene matches: 3. CDR1 LNHDA and CDR2 SQIVND come from the germline V gene (reference sequence). Here the CDR3 DNA reads TGTGCCAGTAGTAACGACAGGGATAGCAATCAGCCCCAGCATTTT. Translating gives CASSNDRDSNQPQHF.

The genes are TRBV2 and TRBJ1-1; 7 nucleotides line up with TRBD1. With 7 bases clipped from V and 4 bases from J, the junction kept 21 bases outside the gene matches. Germline V gene data show CDR1 as SNHLY and CDR2 as FYNNEI. The CDR3 loop spans 18 amino acids. In nucleotides, the CDR3 is TGTGCCAGCAATCCGGATGGCGGGACAGTGGAAGGAATCACTGAAGCTTTCTTT. Its translation is CASNPDGGTVEGITEAFF.

The V and J genes are TRBV4-3 and TRBJ2-3; D is perhaps TRBD2 (5 bases). Germline V CDR1 and CDR2: LGHNA, YSLEER. The length of the CDR3 is 14 residues. Trimming pared 2 bases from V and 0 bases from J, leaving 6 bases between. The DNA of the CDR3 is TGCGCCAGCAGCCAACGAGGGAGCACAGATACGCAGTATTTT. The encoded protein is CASSQRGSTDTQYF.

The rearrangement links TRBV7-6 to TRBJ2-7; 7 nucleotides line up with TRBD1. The V gene's germline CDR1 is SGHVS and CDR2 FNYEAQ. V dropped 4 bases and J dropped 5; count of bases not matched to a gene: 5. This CDR3 contains 13 residues. In nucleotides, the CDR3 is TGTGCCAGCAGCTACAGGGGCGGACACGAGCAGTACTTC. Its translation: CASSYRGGHEQYF.

Notes on this clone: One end of the junction varies from germline; a read error may be responsible. Other DNA sequences in the same sample also yield this CDR3. The V call is TRBV7-7, the J call TRBJ2-3; 11 bases agree with TRBD2. The CDR3 extends over 16 amino acids. Per germline, CDR1 SSHAT and CDR2 FNYEAQ (reference sequence). CDR3 DNA sequence: TGTGCTAGCAGCTTAGGACTAGCGGGCTCGACAGATACGCAGTATTTT. Amino acids: CASSLGLAGSTDTQYF.

V is TRBV6-5 and J is TRBJ1-2; 12 nucleotides match TRBD1. This CDR3 region has 15 residues. Germline-derived CDR1 and CDR2 are MNHEY and SVGAGI. With V trimmed by 6 bases and J by 6 bases, 8 bases remained unmatched. As DNA, the CDR3 is TGTGCCAGCAGGCCCCTAGGGACAGGGGGCGATGGCTACACCTTC. Residues: CASRPLGTGGDGYTF.

The chain couples TRBV7-9 to TRBJ1-1; no definite D call. The CDR3 length is 15 residues. Germline V lookup: CDR1 SEHNR, CDR2 FQNEAQ (reference sequence). V lost 2 bases, J lost 1 base, and 11 bases lay in between. The CDR3 reads CASSLWMGENTEAFF. CDR3 bases: TGTGCCAGCAGCTTATGGATGGGCGAGAACACTGAAGCTTTCTTT. Together with reference TRBV7-9 and TRBJ1-1, the CDR3 gives the full variable domain: DTGVSQNPRHKITKRGQNVTFRCDPISEHNRLYWYRQTLGQGPEFLTYFQNEAQLEKSRLLSDRFSAERPKGSFSTLEIQRTEQGDSAMYLCASSLWMGENTEAFFGQGTRLTVV.

The rearrangement joins TRBV19 to TRBJ1-1; D ambiguous. Germline V lookup: CDR1 LNHDA, CDR2 SQIVND (reference sequence). This CDR3 comprises 16 residues. The V end was cut by 3 bases, the J end by 0 bases, with 14 bases between. The CDR3 DNA reads TGTGCCAGTAGTATCATCTTCGGGTCGATGAACACTGAAGCTTTCTTT. Translated: CASSIIFGSMNTEAFF.

The chain joins TRBV5-4 to TRBJ1-6, with TRBD1 as a possible D gene (5 bases). Trimming cost V 4 bases and J 10 bases, with 15 bases left between them. From germline, CDR1 is SGHNT and CDR2 YYREEE (reference sequence). This CDR3 is 14 amino acids long. The CDR3, as DNA: TGTGCCAGCAGCGGGGCCAGGGCTTACTCACCCCTCCACTTT. Protein: CASSGARAYSPLHF.

This sequence joins TRBV7-2 and TRBJ2-7; D gene unclear. Germline V gene sequence: CDR1 SGHTA, CDR2 FQGNSA. V gave up 2 bases and J gave up 3 bases, with 5 bases separating them. The CDR3 loop spans 12 amino acids. Written as DNA, the CDR3 is TGTGCCAGCAGCTTAAACGGCTACGAGCAGTACTTC. As protein: CASSLNGYEQYF.

The rearrangement links TRBV11-2 to TRBJ1-2, with TRBD1 matching 9 bases. The CDR3 consists of 14 residues. V shed 4 bases, J shed 4 bases, and the junction held 4 bases outside the gene matches. Germline V lookup: CDR1 SGHAT, CDR2 FQNNGV. The CDR3 DNA reads TGTGCCAGCAGCTGGGACAGGGTCGGCTATGGCTACACCTTC. Its translation: CASSWDRVGYGYTF.

The chain employs TRBV6-7 and TRBJ1-2, with D possibly matching TRBD1 (5 bases). TRBV6-7 is treated as an ORF (open reading frame) with a function not yet certain. This CDR3 comprises 15 residues. Trimming shortened V by 5 bases and J by 5 bases, and 18 bases separated the two germline ends. In DNA form, the CDR3 reads TGTGCCAGCAGTAACCGGGACGGGGGAGTTTATGGCTACACCTTC. It specifies CASSNRDGGVYGYTF.

The chain has TRBV28 and TRBJ2-1, with a possible D match to TRBD2 (6 bases). The germline V gene has CDR1 MDHEN and CDR2 SYDVKM. V lost 4 bases to trimming and J lost 7 bases, with 17 bases between them. CDR3 length: 15 amino acids. The DNA for the CDR3 is TGTGCCAGCAGTTACGGGGGACCTAAACGTAATGAGCAGTTCTTC. Protein: CASSYGGPKRNEQFF.

The chain is built from TRBV6-5 and TRBJ1-5; D remains ambiguous. The V and J ends lost 0 bases and 0 bases respectively, with 9 bases between them. Germline assignment: CDR1 MNHEY and CDR2 SVGAGI. This CDR3 has 16 amino acids. Written as DNA, the CDR3 is TGTGCCAGCAGTTACTCTGGGCCTTATAGCAATCAGCCCCAGCATTTT. This encodes CASSYSGPYSNQPQHF.